The 9 T cell receptor beta chains presented below share a single source sample, sequenced in a study of T cells in tumors after PD-1 blockade. This table comes from immunoSEQ multiplex PCR, and its TCRdb copy is limited to in-frame clones, with some not included. Of about 47,000 clones in the sample, about four fifths were seen once. Sample: PBMCs, taken before anti-PD-1 treatment. These receptors came from a human donor with basal cell carcinoma.

CDR3 in amino acids: CALRRGGTDTQYF. CDR3 DNA: TGTGCCCTCCGGCGGGGGGGCACAGATACGCAGTATTTT. The chain employs TRBV7-2 and TRBJ2-3, with 8 bases fitting TRBD2. The CDR3 runs to 13 residues. V shed 11 bases, J shed 1 base, and the junction held 5 bases outside the gene matches. CDR1 and CDR2 (germline): SGHTA, FQGNSA.

This clone appeared a single time. The chain employs TRBV6-1 and TRBJ2-4, with TRBD1 as a possible D gene (5 bases). Deletions cut 0 bases from V and 8 bases from J, with 14 bases between. Per the germline V gene, CDR1 is MNHNS and CDR2 is SASEGT. The CDR3 has 15 residues. The CDR3 coding sequence is TGTGCCAGCAGTGAAGCGGTAGGACAACGGGACATTCAGTACTTC. Translating it yields CASSEAVGQRDIQYF.

The chain combines TRBV21-1 with TRBJ2-7; the table's D call, TRBD1, has no DNA check behind it. TRBV21-1 is tagged as a pseudogene. The CDR3 length is 11 residues. DNA for the CDR3: TGTGCCAGCAGCAGCAGGGGTGAGCAGTACTTC. It is translated as CASSSRGEQYF.

The V call is TRBV7-2, the J call TRBJ2-5; no reliable D call. Germline values: CDR1 SGHTA, CDR2 FQGNSA. Deletions cut 1 base from V and 1 base from J, with 4 bases between. The CDR3 has 13 residues. CDR3 amino acids: CASSLGLQETQYF. The CDR3 DNA follows: TGTGCCAGCAGCTTAGGTCTCCAAGAGACCCAGTACTTC. Filled out from reference TRBV7-2 and TRBJ2-5, the complete variable domain reads GAGVSQSPSNKVTEKGKDVELRCDPISGHTALYWYRQSLGQGLEFLIYFQGNSAPDKSGLPSDRFSAERTGGSVSTLTIQRTQQEDSAVYLCASSLGLQETQYFGPGTRLLVL.

This clone was counted a single time. This rearrangement joins TRBV2 to TRBJ2-5; D gene uncertain. The V end lost 2 bases, the J end lost 5 bases, and 12 bases lay between the germline ends. Germline CDR1 reads SNHLY; CDR2 reads FYNNEI. This CDR3 has 14 residues. CDR3 nucleotide sequence: TGTGCCAGCAGTGAATGGGCCTCCGAGGAGACCCAGTACTTC. This codes for CASSEWASEETQYF.

The rearrangement uses TRBV2 and TRBJ2-2; D is unclear. This CDR3 has 13 residues. Trimming removed 7 bases from V and 6 bases from J, with 12 bases in between. Germline V gene data show CDR1 as SNHLY and CDR2 as FYNNEI. The CDR3 bases are TGTGCCAGCAATTTAGGGTCCCCCGGGGAGCTGTTTTTT. This translates into CASNLGSPGELFF.

V is TRBV2 and J is TRBJ2-7, with TRBD2 identical over 12 bases. Trimming at V came to 7 bases and at J to 4 bases, leaving 11 bases not matched to a gene. The CDR3 is 16 residues long. Germline-derived CDR1 and CDR2 are SNHLY and FYNNEI. The DNA of the CDR3 is TGTGCCAGCAACGCTGCGGAACTAGCGGGGGGATACGAGCAGTACTTC. Its translation: CASNAAELAGGYEQYF.

The genes are TRBV30 and TRBJ1-1; D unresolved. Germline-derived CDR1 and CDR2 are GTSNPN and SVGIG (reference sequence). V lost 1 base and J 1 base, leaving 7 bases between the germline ends. This CDR3 comprises 13 residues. The CDR3 protein is CAWSGGKNTEAFF. CDR3 coding DNA: TGTGCCTGGAGTGGAGGTAAGAACACTGAAGCTTTCTTT. The full variable domain, its missing parts supplied by reference TRBV30 and TRBJ1-1, is SQTIHQWPATLVQPVGSPLSLECTVEGTSNPNLYWYRQAAGRGLQLLFYSVGIGQISSEVPQNLSASRPQDRQFILSSKKLLLSDSGFYLCAWSGGKNTEAFFGQGTRLTVV.

The chain recombines TRBV7-6 with TRBJ2-1; perhaps D is TRBD1 or TRBD2 (6 bases each). Trimming cost V 1 base and J 10 bases, with 17 bases left between them. The germline V gene encodes CDR1 SGHVS and CDR2 FNYEAQ. The CDR3 consists of 15 residues. CDR3 DNA sequence: TGTGCCAGCAGCTTAGTAGCGGAGGGGGGCCGGGAGCAGTTCTTC. Protein product: CASSLVAEGGREQFF.